This T cell receptor beta chain came from a study of blood T cell repertoires in COVID-19. Whole-study context: T cells, B-cell-depleted T cells, or PBMCs supplied cDNA or gDNA.

The table came from immunoSEQ multiplex PCR; TCRdb's copy has only in-frame clones and leaves some out. The repertoire holds 200,000 to 300,000 clones, with around 87% as singletons. The CDR3 is 14 residues long. CDR1 is GTSNPN, CDR2 SVGIG, per germline (reference sequence). V was shortened by 3 bases and J by 10 bases, with 16 bases between the two germline ends. This clone was found a few times. The source material was peripheral blood. V is TRBV30 and J is TRBJ1-6, with D maybe TRBD1 (5 bases). The source is a woman younger than 45 who had recovered from COVID-19. CDR3 protein: CAWSQDLGRSPLHF. The CDR3, as DNA: TGTGCCTGGAGCCAAGACCTGGGGCGATCACCCCTCCACTTT.